This T cell receptor (beta chain) comes out of a study of PD-L1 blockade in urothelial cancer. The time point: pretreatment peripheral blood. Each patient supplied 1 to 8 pretreatment and on-treatment samples. Clones were read by immunoSEQ multiplex PCR, and TCRdb kept only the in-frame ones, dropping some. The sample yields around 130,000 clones, less than 85% seen once. V gave up 3 bases and J gave up 0 bases, with 11 bases separating them. The CDR3 runs 15 residues. Germline V gene lookup returns CDR1 SGDLS and CDR2 YYNGEE. The J gene is TRBJ2-3, the V gene TRBV9; TRBD2 is a possible D gene (6 bases). The sequencing used PBMCs, collected around atezolizumab (anti-PD-L1) treatment. This clonotype originated in a man aged 50 to 59 with urothelial cancer. The CDR3 loop reads CASSAEGASTDTQYF. DNA for the CDR3: TGTGCCAGCAGCGCGGAGGGTGCTAGCACAGATACGCAGTATTTT.